This entry lists 27 T cell receptor beta chains sequenced from one sample in a study of cytomegalovirus exposure and HLA in healthy donors. The PCR made use of 60 Vbeta and 13 Jbeta primers. The assay was immunoSEQ multiplex PCR, and TCRdb's table has in-frame clones only and misses some. The data contain 80,000 to 130,000 clones, around 74% of them singletons. The material sequenced was PBMCs. Receptors originate from a male donor in good health and CMV-seropositive.

The chain employs TRBV29-1 and TRBJ2-3, with a tentative D call TRBD2 (6 bases). CDR1 and CDR2 (germline): SQVTM, ANQGSEA. The CDR3 is 13 residues long. The ends were cut back, 3 bases at V and 3 bases at J, with 10 bases in the middle. Here the CDR3 DNA reads TGCAGCGTTGATAAACGGGGGACAGATACGCAGTATTTT. Protein product: CSVDKRGTDTQYF.

This sequence joins TRBV29-1 and TRBJ1-2; D uncertain. The CDR3 extends over 12 amino acids. Germline CDR1 reads SQVTM; CDR2 reads ANQGSEA. Trimming pared 7 bases from V and 2 bases from J, leaving 11 bases between. CDR3 bases: TGCAGCGGGAAGCTGGGCAACTATGGCTACACCTTC. Its protein product is CSGKLGNYGYTF.

This sequence joins TRBV6-5 and TRBJ2-2, with D uncertain. This CDR3 contains 14 residues. Germline CDR1 reads MNHEY; CDR2 reads SVGAGI. Between the trimmed V and J ends, which lost 3 bases and 2 bases, there was a span of 7 bases. CDR3: CASSYLRNTGELFF. CDR3 coding DNA: TGTGCCAGCAGTTATCTCAGAAACACCGGGGAGCTGTTTTTT.

This clone was seen a handful of times. The chain combines TRBV29-1 with TRBJ2-2; D remains unclear. The V end was cut by 5 bases, the J end by 1 base, with 11 bases between. This CDR3 region has 14 residues. From germline, CDR1 is SQVTM and CDR2 ANQGSEA. The CDR3 protein is CSVSMSVNTGELFF. For the CDR3, the DNA is TGCAGCGTTTCTATGTCGGTGAACACCGGGGAGCTGTTTTTT.

The J gene is TRBJ1-1, the V gene TRBV6-5, with 8 bases that match TRBD1. CDR1 and CDR2 from the germline V gene are MNHEY and SVGAGI. Trimming cost V 6 bases and J 4 bases; bases outside gene matches: 7. CDR3 size: 14 residues. The DNA of the CDR3 is TGTGCCAGCAGCCCAAACAGGGGGGTCACTGAAGCTTTCTTT. It codes for CASSPNRGVTEAFF.

V gene TRBV30 combines with J gene TRBJ1-6, with 9 bases fitting TRBD1. The CDR3 is 14 amino acids. The germline V gene encodes CDR1 GTSNPN and CDR2 SVGIG (reference sequence). With V trimmed by 2 bases and J by 6 bases, 2 bases remained unmatched. This CDR3 is CAWSKGQGNSPLHF. CDR3 coding DNA: TGTGCCTGGAGTAAGGGACAGGGTAATTCACCCCTCCACTTT. Filled out from reference TRBV30 and TRBJ1-6, the complete variable domain reads SQTIHQWPATLVQPVGSPLSLECTVEGTSNPNLYWYRQAAGRGLQLLFYSVGIGQISSEVPQNLSASRPQDRQFILSSKKLLLSDSGFYLCAWSKGQGNSPLHFGNGTRLTVT.

The chain recombines TRBV5-1 with TRBJ2-3; D possibly corresponds to TRBD1 (6 bases). The CDR3 totals 15 residues. The V end was cut by 5 bases, the J end by 2 bases, with 15 bases between. From germline, CDR1 is SGHRS and CDR2 YFSETQ. The CDR3 is CASRVLQGFTDTQYF. CDR3 coding DNA: TGCGCCAGCAGGGTTTTACAGGGTTTCACAGATACGCAGTATTTT.

J is TRBJ1-2 and V is TRBV18; D ambiguous. Germline CDR1 and CDR2: KGHSH and LQKENI. V lost 2 bases, J lost 3 bases, and 13 bases lay in between. The CDR3 sequence is 15 residues long. CDR3 loop: CASSPGRAPDYGYTF. The CDR3 DNA follows: TGTGCCAGCTCACCAGGGAGGGCGCCTGACTATGGCTACACCTTC.

V and J are TRBV11-3 and TRBJ1-1; D is uncertain. Germline lookup yields CDR1 SGHNT and CDR2 YENEEA. The CDR3 sequence is 13 residues long. V lost 2 bases and J lost 7, with 11 bases in between. CDR3 protein: CASSLSVLIEAFF. CDR3 nucleotides: TGTGCCAGCAGCTTATCGGTTTTGATTGAAGCTTTCTTT.

This clone was seen just once. The chain employs TRBV11-2 and TRBJ1-1; a weak D match, TRBD1 (5 bases). This CDR3 has 15 amino acids. The germline V gene has CDR1 SGHAT and CDR2 FQNNGV. Trimming shortened V by 7 bases and J by 4 bases, and 19 bases separated the two germline ends. The CDR3 protein is CASTIWGGSSTEAFF. The CDR3, as DNA: TGTGCCAGCACAATCTGGGGGGGGTCAAGCACTGAAGCTTTCTTT.

The chain has TRBV19 and TRBJ1-5; the D is unclear. The V end lost 7 bases, the J end lost 1 base, and 14 bases lay between the germline ends. The CDR3 has 15 residues. Germline CDR1 is LNHDA and CDR2 is SQIVND (reference sequence). CDR3 amino acids: CASKVQSGSNQPQHF. CDR3 nucleotides: TGTGCCAGTAAGGTACAGTCGGGGAGCAATCAGCCCCAGCATTTT.

The chain uses TRBV19 and TRBJ2-3; 8 nucleotides match TRBD1. CDR3 size: 14 residues. The germline gives CDR1 LNHDA, CDR2 SQIVND (reference sequence). V shed 6 bases and J 0 bases; nucleotides not matched to a gene: 2. The chain's CDR3 is CASRYRGSTDTQYF. DNA of the CDR3: TGTGCCAGTAGATACAGGGGGAGCACAGATACGCAGTATTTT.

In this sample, this clone turned up once. The chain links TRBV28 to TRBJ1-1; D unclear. CDR3 size: 13 residues. Per the germline V gene, CDR1 is MDHEN and CDR2 is SYDVKM. Trimming left V 8 bases short and J 11 bases short, with 21 bases between. CDR3 sequence reads: CASSMGRHSGAFF. For the CDR3, the DNA is TGTGCCAGCTCGATGGGCCGACACTCGGGGGCTTTCTTT.

This clone was found a few times. This chain links TRBV4-3 with TRBJ1-2; TRBD1 is a possible D gene (5 bases). The germline gives CDR1 LGHNA, CDR2 YSLEER. The length of the CDR3 is 15 residues. Deletions cut 1 base from V and 3 bases from J, with 12 bases between. The CDR3 DNA is TGCGCCAGCAGCCAAGGAAAGGACACCCACTATGGCTACACCTTC. Protein product: CASSQGKDTHYGYTF.

The chain recombines TRBV6-1 with TRBJ2-7; no reliable D call. Looked up from germline, CDR1 is MNHNS and CDR2 is SASEGT. Trimming stripped 0 bases from V and 3 bases from J, with 15 bases between. This CDR3 contains 16 residues. CDR3 sequence (DNA): TGTGCCAGCAGTGAAGCGTTCAGCAGGTCCGGCTACGAGCAGTACTTC. Translated, it gives CASSEAFSRSGYEQYF.

This chain links TRBV4-1 with TRBJ2-7, with 7 bases that match TRBD1. In germline, CDR1 is MGHRA, CDR2 YSYEKL. Unmatched junction bases numbered 6, after V lost 3 bases and J lost 1 base. The length of the CDR3 is 15 residues. The CDR3 coding sequence is TGCGCCAGCAGCCAGGCCATGGGACAGTCCTACGAGCAGTACTTC. As protein: CASSQAMGQSYEQYF.

V and J are TRBV7-2 and TRBJ1-2, with D perhaps TRBD1 (5 bases). Germline-derived CDR1 and CDR2 are SGHTA and FQGNSA. Trimming took off 5 bases at V and 6 bases at J, with 22 bases between the two ends. This CDR3 contains 16 residues. The CDR3 region is CASSPQMGLITHGYTF. In DNA, the CDR3 is TGTGCCAGCAGCCCCCAGATGGGACTTATAACTCATGGCTACACCTTC.

The chain joins TRBV5-4 to TRBJ2-7, with D maybe TRBD2 (6 bases). V lost 0 bases to trimming and J lost 7 bases, with 17 bases between them. There are 15 residues in the CDR3. The germline V gene encodes CDR1 SGHNT and CDR2 YYREEE (reference sequence). The CDR3 here is CASSLELAVVGEQYF. CDR3 DNA: TGTGCCAGCAGCTTGGAATTAGCGGTAGTGGGGGAGCAGTACTTC.

This clone has just one count. The rearrangement joins TRBV5-6 to TRBJ1-1, with 9 bases aligning to TRBD1. Germline assignment: CDR1 SGHDT and CDR2 YYEEEE. The V segment lost 4 bases and the J segment 10 bases; nucleotides outside the gene matches: 5. This CDR3 region has 12 residues. CDR3: CASSVGQGGAFF. In nucleotides, the CDR3 is TGTGCCAGCAGCGTGGGACAGGGCGGAGCTTTCTTT.

The chain employs TRBV19 and TRBJ1-2; 8 bases fit TRBD1. CDR3 length equals 17 residues. With 7 bases clipped from V and 4 bases from J, the junction kept 17 bases outside the gene matches. Per germline, CDR1 LNHDA and CDR2 SQIVND (reference sequence). The CDR3 protein is CASITTSGRGRGYGYTF. The CDR3 DNA is TGTGCCAGTATCACTACTTCTGGCAGGGGGCGAGGCTATGGCTACACCTTC.

V is TRBV4-1 and J is TRBJ1-3; 9 nucleotides line up with TRBD1. J was trimmed by 4 bases and V by 5 bases; bases with no gene match: 15. Germline V gene lookup returns CDR1 MGHRA and CDR2 YSYEKL. The CDR3 extends over 18 amino acids. CDR3 sequence: CASSILPLTGGIGNTIYF. The CDR3 DNA reads as TGCGCCAGCAGCATACTTCCGCTAACAGGGGGCATCGGAAACACCATATATTTT.

The chain has TRBV19 and TRBJ2-5; 12 positions agree with TRBD2. J was trimmed by 4 bases and V by 5 bases; bases with no gene match: 5. CDR1 and CDR2 from the germline V gene are LNHDA and SQIVND (reference sequence). The CDR3 is 15 amino acids. CDR3 in DNA: TGTGCCAGTAGTTTGCTAGCGGGGGGGCCAGAGACCCAGTACTTC. It is translated as CASSLLAGGPETQYF.

About this clone: A read error may account for a junction end that differs from germline. The chain joins TRBV11-2 to TRBJ2-2; TRBD2 agrees at 9 bases. This CDR3 contains 17 residues. Germline CDR1 SGHAT, CDR2 FQNNGV. The CDR3 DNA reads TGTGCCAGCAGCTTAGATTGGCGGGGGGGCCGTGAGGGGGAGCTGCTTTTT. Its translation is CASSLDWRGGREGELLF.

As concerns this clone: The sample holds other DNA sequences that translate to the same CDR3. The chain combines TRBV27 with TRBJ1-5; 8 bases line up with TRBD1. Losses at the gene ends were 6 bases for V and 3 bases for J; bases not matched to a gene: 4. This CDR3 contains 14 residues. The V gene's germline CDR1 is MNHEY and CDR2 SMNVEV (reference sequence). The DNA for the CDR3 is TGTGCCAGCAGGACAGGGGCTTACAATCAGCCCCAGCATTTT. Translated: CASRTGAYNQPQHF.

The chain links TRBV7-9 to TRBJ2-7, with 8 bases that match TRBD1. Germline V CDR1 and CDR2: SEHNR, FQNEAQ (reference sequence). The length of the CDR3 is 16 residues. The V and J ends lost 5 bases and 2 bases, in that order; junction bases with no gene match: 11. CDR3 sequence (DNA): TGTGCCAGCAGCGCCCCGCCGGGACAGGAAGCCTACGAGCAGTACTTC. Translating it yields CASSAPPGQEAYEQYF.

This clone has just one count. The rearrangement joins TRBV18 to TRBJ1-1, with no clear D. This CDR3 contains 14 residues. V was shortened by 2 bases and J by 4 bases, with 11 bases between the two germline ends. The germline CDR1 and CDR2 sequences are KGHSH and LQKENI. The CDR3 protein is CASSPGSSPTEAFF. The DNA of the CDR3 is TGTGCCAGCTCACCAGGCAGTTCACCCACTGAAGCTTTCTTT.

The sample holds a few counts of this clone. The V and J genes are TRBV7-2 and TRBJ1-6, with 8 bases identical to TRBD1. Trimming took 3 bases from V and 8 from J; bases not matched to a gene: 6. Germline V CDR1 and CDR2: SGHTA, FQGNSA. The length of the CDR3 is 15 residues. In DNA form, the CDR3 reads TGTGCCAGCAGCTTGCAGGGGGCTAGTGATTCACCCCTCCACTTT. Translated, it gives CASSLQGASDSPLHF.